Described below is a single TCR beta chain sequence and its context. Its antigen target is currently unknown. Inclusive of the bounding cysteine and phenylalanine, the CDR3 is 14 residues long. Only the CDR3 part of the read is kept: 42 bases, read in frame from the first base. Per the germline V gene (reference sequence), GTSNPN is the CDR1 and SVGIG is the CDR2. Trimming takes 1 base from V and 2 bases from J, and the germline ends sit 9 bases apart. The data belong to a study of cytomegalovirus exposure and HLA in healthy donors (dated by TCRdb to the late 2010s). In terms of the full investigation: An earlier analysis of several hundred of the donors reported approximately 300 Gb of sequence data and about 120 million unique TCR beta sequences obtained from approximately 180 million T cells. An early release that covered approximately 600 HLA-typed donors contained around 300 gigabases of sequencing data and 80 million or so unique TCR sequences. Of the approximately 400 genotyped donors, 65% to 90% fell in the genetic ancestry cluster associated with self-reported Caucasian donors. The study was designed to test whether signatures of past pathogen exposure could be identified by cataloging public T cell receptors. The study profiled the T cell repertoires of under 700 subjects by immunosequencing and related them to cytomegalovirus serostatus. A separate validation cohort of 90 to 150 different subjects was used in addition to the roughly 670-subject first cohort. To predict cytomegalovirus infection status, the study brought together high-throughput TCR immunosequencing, statistical association of individual TCRs with disease status, and machine learning. A later analysis re-examined previously published TCR beta repertoires from roughly 720 donors and added high-resolution HLA genotyping to investigate patterns of TCR occurrence. Rather than using new phenotypic data, the later analysis identified candidate immune exposures from TCR beta sequences and from how often those sequences occurred across donors. In an earlier analysis of around 540 of the donors, high-throughput TCR beta sequencing was used to judge whether each TCR beta V gene segment behaved as functional or pseudogenic. Donor age, sex, ethnicity and CMV serostatus were collected together with the repertoire data. In a later genetic analysis, genome-wide SNP genotypes for about 60% of the 666 donors were used, and that subset was treated as a discovery cohort. All discovery cohort repertoires had been generated on a single sequencing platform. Class I and class II HLA loci were covered by the typing at four-digit resolution. Typing coverage varied by locus: roughly 629-630 donors for A, B, C, DRB1 and DQB1; more than 500 for DQA1; approximately 610 for DPA1; roughly 450 for DPB1. Because of strong linkage in the cohort, roughly five DR-DQ haplotypes were treated as single units for association and clustering. Among around 400 genotyped donors of the cohort, an average of roughly 230,000 unique TCR beta nucleotide sequences was sequenced per donor, of which roughly 17% were non-productive. Findings and caveats that apply to the study as a whole: Correlated functional status among segregating V segments might reflect linkage disequilibrium, but an unknown experimental factor could not be ruled out. A total of 150 to 200 TCR beta chains were listed by the study as associated with cytomegalovirus. While some public TCRs were present in many individuals, most TCR sequences turned up only very rarely across donors. Most CMV-associated TCR beta chains appeared to be HLA-restricted in a later analysis, and the HLA associations seemed to be driven largely by CMV exposure. A later analysis found that TCR association rates varied across HLA loci, with DRB1 alleles showing the most associated TCRs and HLA-C alleles the fewest. In vitro tests confirmed that a few of the cytomegalovirus-associated TCR beta chains recognize cytomegalovirus antigens. A cluster of highly shared sequence variants was judged likely to represent a technical artifact of the sequencing pipeline. The cohort was sequenced for TCR beta chains only, and without alpha or paired-chain data the features that could be detected were limited. In a later analysis, several top co-occurrence clusters were reported to appear linked to parvovirus B19, influenza, CMV and Epstein-Barr virus. Compared with equally common non-associated chains, HLA-associated TCR beta chains in a later analysis were more clonally expanded and had lower generation probabilities. Specific HLA alleles were associated with roughly 17,000 TCR beta sequences at a false discovery rate of 0.05 in a later analysis. Some IMGT-functional V segments, including TRBV6-2 and TRBV6-3, could not be told apart with the 87-base-pair reads, so those segments were excluded. The earlier analysis of approximately 590 of the donors excluded roughly 17 rarely observed V segments, including chromosome 9 orphons, because counts were too low. When HLA alleles, especially DR and DQ, strongly co-occurred, attributing TCR associations to individual alleles was difficult. Broadly in line with IMGT annotations, most TCR beta V segments showed up in productive rearrangements about 90% or about 30% of the time in an earlier analysis of several hundred of the donors. The authors suggested that the approach could potentially be extended to other disease states and immunological phenotypes. Because some donors lacked HLA typing at each locus, the association tests relied only on the typed subset. Sequencing depth was assumed to be roughly uniform across donors in the presence/absence analyses, though that assumption may not hold. Compared with the 666-donor mean, donors in an Asian-associated ancestry cluster had fewer N-insertions in productive TCRs, according to a later genetic analysis. A further reported finding was that TCR beta sequences accurately predicted the HLA-A and HLA-B alleles for most subjects in the first cohort. Immune exposure information for the cohort was limited to CMV serostatus. Cytomegalovirus status was reported to be diagnosed by the classifier with high specificity and sensitivity in both the original and validation cohorts. V-gene and J-gene trimming of TCR beta chains was associated with a missense DCLRE1C variant in a later genetic analysis, and the association was replicated in an independent cohort.

The library was prepared using the immunoSEQ multiplex PCR assay. The multiplex PCR relied on a mix of 60 forward primers for TCR Vbeta segments and 13 reverse primers for TCR Jbeta segments. The CDR3 region of rearranged TCR beta genes was amplified from genomic DNA by a multiplex PCR assay. The Illumina HiSeq System was used to sequence the amplified TCR beta libraries as 87-base-pair reads. As for the authors' bioinformatics: A later analysis counted some 74 million unique TCR beta chains across the 600 to 850 repertoires, and around 9.9 million of these chains were shared by at least two donors. Raw reads were error-corrected and collapsed into unique sequences with a nearest-neighbor algorithm that merged closely related sequences to remove PCR and sequencing errors. Alignment of CDR3 sequences to IMGT reference sequences was used to assign V, D and J gene segments. Each retained sequence needed at least a six-nucleotide match to both a V gene segment and a J gene segment. Rearrangements were called productive when the CDR3 lacked stop codons and stayed in frame with V and J; all others were non-productive. CDR3 was defined by IMGT convention, running from the second conserved V-encoded cysteine to the conserved J-encoded phenylalanine. The earlier analysis of roughly 590 of the donors excluded sequences that lacked an unambiguous match to a single V gene segment. An earlier analysis of under 750 of the donors called V segments functional above 56.7% productive rearrangements and segregating when the between-donor standard deviation exceeded 5%. To diagnose cytomegalovirus status from the catalog of TCR beta chain sequences, a statistical classification framework was built. A later analysis assigned V and J genes by comparing TCR nucleotide sequences with IMGT/GENE-DB human TR gene sequences. A later analysis assigned CDR3 sequences and most-parsimonious VDJ recombination scenarios with the TCRdist pipeline. In a later analysis, each TCR beta chain was defined by its CDR3 amino acid sequence together with its V-gene family, and reads without a unique V-gene family were excluded. As a way to deal with suspected cross-contamination and a sequencing artifact, a later analysis dropped 450 to 600 nucleotide sequences that were highly shared and had low generation probability. In a later analysis, a clonal expansion index was calculated for each public chain from normalized within-repertoire ranks of inferred template counts. Generation probabilities in a later analysis came from a VDJ recombination model fitted to out-of-frame rearrangements, and those results were checked against IGoR. In a later analysis, TCR-TCR, TCR-HLA and TCR-CMV co-occurrence was scored with hypergeometric tests, and a repertoire-size bias correction was applied to TCR pairs. In a later analysis, false discovery rates were estimated by permuting HLA or CMV assignments 20 times. In a later analysis, co-occurring TCRs were grouped with DBSCAN, and TCRdist sequence similarity was added when clustering was performed within HLA-allele-positive subsets. Repertoires with fewer than 30,000 or more than 120,000 public chains were left out of co-occurrence clustering, as were about five repertoires with anomalous nucleotide sharing. What TCRdb holds here is the immuneACCESS table cut down to in-frame rearrangements. Part of the clones is not present; checked against another copy, under half of the missing clones reflect an unresolved V gene, and the others are unexplained. The V and J calls and the clone size are those of that table, but D and trimming were determined from the DNA. The table held for this sample gives fewer than 250,000 clones. The ten biggest clones cover around 0.95% of the sample.

In total, around 600 healthy bone marrow donors made up the cohort. All cohort members were sampled while nominally healthy, although unrecorded immune exposures were likely present. The donor tested CMV seropositive and was one of the 289 seropositive cohort members. A peripheral blood sample was collected from each donor, and TCR beta sequencing was performed on peripheral blood mononuclear cells. Genomic DNA extraction from the blood cell samples was performed with the Qiagen DNeasy Blood Extraction Kit. The origin of this receptor is a woman younger than 45 in good health and CMV-seropositive. Sequenced input: PBMCs. The chain employs TRBV30 and TRBJ1-5; TRBD1 might be the D gene, on 5 matching bases. The CDR3: CAWSGQSGNQPQHF. DNA sequence: TGTGCCTGGAGTGGACAGAGCGGCAATCAGCCCCAGCATTTT.